This TCR beta chain was found in a study of T cells in localized non-small cell lung cancer. Study results and limitations: The study linked higher blood T cell density to longer overall survival. Out of the top 100 tumor clones, a median around 57 were seen in adjacent lung.

CDR1 is LNHDA, CDR2 SQIVND, per germline (reference sequence). The CDR3 runs 15 residues. J was trimmed by 3 bases and V by 5 bases; bases with no gene match: 3. This clone has a single count. Antigen unknown. The method was immunoSEQ multiplex PCR; TCRdb's version includes in-frame clones alone and lacks a portion of them. The sample lists approximately 76,000 clones, approximately 80% occurring once. The origin of this receptor is a female donor older than 55 with stage I lung adenocarcinoma. V is TRBV19 and J is TRBJ2-7; 14 bases map to TRBD2. The input for sequencing was peripheral blood, taken before any cancer treatment. The CDR3 bases are TGTGCCAGTAGTCCTGGGACTAGCGGGAGCTACGAGCAGTACTTC. It encodes CASSPGTSGSYEQYF.